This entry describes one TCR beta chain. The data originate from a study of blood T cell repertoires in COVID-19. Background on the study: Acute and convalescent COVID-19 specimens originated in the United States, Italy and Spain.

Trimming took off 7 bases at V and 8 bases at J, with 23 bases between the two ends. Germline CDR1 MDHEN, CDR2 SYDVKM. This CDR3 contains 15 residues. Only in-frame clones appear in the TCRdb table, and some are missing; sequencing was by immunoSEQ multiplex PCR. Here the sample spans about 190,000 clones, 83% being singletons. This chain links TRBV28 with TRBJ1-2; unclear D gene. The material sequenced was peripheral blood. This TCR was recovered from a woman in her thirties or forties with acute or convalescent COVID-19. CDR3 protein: CASTRWTGAGEGYTF. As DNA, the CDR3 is TGTGCCAGCACCAGGTGGACGGGAGCTGGGGAGGGCTACACCTTC.